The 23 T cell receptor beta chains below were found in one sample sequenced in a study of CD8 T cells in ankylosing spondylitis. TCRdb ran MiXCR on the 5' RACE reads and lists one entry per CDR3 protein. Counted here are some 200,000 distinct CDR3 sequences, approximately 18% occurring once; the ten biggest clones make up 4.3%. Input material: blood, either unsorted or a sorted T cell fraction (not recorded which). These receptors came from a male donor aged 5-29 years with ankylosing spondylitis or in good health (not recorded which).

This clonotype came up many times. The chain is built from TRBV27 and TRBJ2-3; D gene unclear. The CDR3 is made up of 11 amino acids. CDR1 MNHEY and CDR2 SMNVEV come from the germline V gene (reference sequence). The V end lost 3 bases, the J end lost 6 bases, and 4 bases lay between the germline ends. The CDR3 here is CASSLYDTQYF. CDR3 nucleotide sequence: TGTGCCAGCAGTTTGTACGATACGCAGTATTTT.

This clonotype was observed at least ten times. The DNA of the CDR3 is TGTGCCAGCAGGCCCGTCGGGAGGGTCAACAATGAGCAGTTCTTC. As protein: CASRPVGRVNNEQFF. The chain combines TRBV11-2 with TRBJ2-1; 8 positions agree with TRBD2. After removal of 6 bases from V and 5 bases from J, the junction contained 9 bases not matched to a gene. In germline, CDR1 is SGHAT, CDR2 FQNNGV. CDR3 length equals 15 residues.

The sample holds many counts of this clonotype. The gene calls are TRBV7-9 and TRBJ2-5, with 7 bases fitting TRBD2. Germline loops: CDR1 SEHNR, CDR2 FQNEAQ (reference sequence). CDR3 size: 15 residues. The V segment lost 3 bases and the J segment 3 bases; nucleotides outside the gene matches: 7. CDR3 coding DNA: TGTGCCAGCAGCTTCCTTGGGGGGGAAGAAGAGACCCAGTACTTC. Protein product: CASSFLGGEEETQYF.

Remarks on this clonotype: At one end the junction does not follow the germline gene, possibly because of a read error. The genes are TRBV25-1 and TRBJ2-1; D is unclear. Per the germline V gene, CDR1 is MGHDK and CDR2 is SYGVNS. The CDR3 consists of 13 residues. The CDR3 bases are TGTGCCAGCAGTGAAGGTCACGGATATGACCAGTTCTTC. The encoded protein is CASSEGHGYDQFF.

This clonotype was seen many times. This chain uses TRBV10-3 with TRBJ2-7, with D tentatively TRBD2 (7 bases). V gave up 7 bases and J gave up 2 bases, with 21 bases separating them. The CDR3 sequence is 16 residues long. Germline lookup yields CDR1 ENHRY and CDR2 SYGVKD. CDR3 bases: TGTGCCATCACTGCCTTGTTGGGAGGGGGAGCCTACGAGCAGTACTTC. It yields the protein CAITALLGGGAYEQYF.

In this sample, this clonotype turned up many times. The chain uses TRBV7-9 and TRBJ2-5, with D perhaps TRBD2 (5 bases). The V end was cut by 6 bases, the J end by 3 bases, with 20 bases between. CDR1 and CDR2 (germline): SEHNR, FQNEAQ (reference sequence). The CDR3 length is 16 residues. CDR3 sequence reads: CASRSNTVRGKETQYF. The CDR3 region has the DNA TGTGCCAGCAGATCCAACACCGTCCGGGGAAAAGAGACCCAGTACTTC.

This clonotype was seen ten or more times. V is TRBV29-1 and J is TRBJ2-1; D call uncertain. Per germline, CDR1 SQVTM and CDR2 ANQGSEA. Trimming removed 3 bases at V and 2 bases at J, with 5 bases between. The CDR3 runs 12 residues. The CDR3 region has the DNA TGCAGCGTTGAGGGCGCCTACAATGAGCAGTTCTTC. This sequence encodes CSVEGAYNEQFF.

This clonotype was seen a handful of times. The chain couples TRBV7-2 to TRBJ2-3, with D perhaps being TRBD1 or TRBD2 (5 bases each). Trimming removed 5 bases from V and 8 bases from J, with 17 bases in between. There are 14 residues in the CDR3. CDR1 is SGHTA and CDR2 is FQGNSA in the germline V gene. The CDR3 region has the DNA TGTGCCAGCAGCCCCGGGACCTTGAGGGGTACGCAGTATTTT. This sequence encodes CASSPGTLRGTQYF.

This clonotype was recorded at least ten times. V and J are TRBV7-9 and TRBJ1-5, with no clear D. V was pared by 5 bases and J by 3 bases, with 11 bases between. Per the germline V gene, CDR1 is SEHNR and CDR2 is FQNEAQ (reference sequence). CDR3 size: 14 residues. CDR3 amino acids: CASSPPEFNQPQHF. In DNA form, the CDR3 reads TGTGCCAGCAGCCCCCCGGAGTTCAATCAGCCCCAGCATTTT.

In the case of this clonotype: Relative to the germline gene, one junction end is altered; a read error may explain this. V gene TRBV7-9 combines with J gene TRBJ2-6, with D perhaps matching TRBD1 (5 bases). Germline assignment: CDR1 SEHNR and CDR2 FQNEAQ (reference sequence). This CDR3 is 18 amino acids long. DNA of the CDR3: TGTGCCAGCAGCTTAGGCCGGCCGGGCCGGCCTGGGGCCAGCGTCCTGACTTTC. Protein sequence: CASSLGRPGRPGASVLTF.

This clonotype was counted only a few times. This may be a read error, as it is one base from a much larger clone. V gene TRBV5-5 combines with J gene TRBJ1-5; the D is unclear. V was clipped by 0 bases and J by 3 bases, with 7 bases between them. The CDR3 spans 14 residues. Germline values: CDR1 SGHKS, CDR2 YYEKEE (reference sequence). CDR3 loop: CASSLGHFNQPQHF. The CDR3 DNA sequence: TGTGCCAGCAGCTTGGGACATTTCAATCAGCCCCAGCATTTT. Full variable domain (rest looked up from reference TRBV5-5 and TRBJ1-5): DAGVTQSPTHLIKTRGQQVTLRCSPISGHKSVSWYQQVLGQGPQFIFQYYEKEERGRGNFPDRFSARQFPNYSSELNVNALLLGDSALYLCASSLGHFNQPQHFGDGTRLSIL.

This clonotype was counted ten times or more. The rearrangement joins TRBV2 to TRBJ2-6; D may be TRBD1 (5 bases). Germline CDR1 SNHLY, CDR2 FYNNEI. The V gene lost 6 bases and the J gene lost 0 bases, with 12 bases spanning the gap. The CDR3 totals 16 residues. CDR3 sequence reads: CASRENTGSGANVLTF. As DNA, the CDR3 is TGTGCCAGCAGAGAAAATACAGGCTCTGGGGCCAACGTCCTGACTTTC.

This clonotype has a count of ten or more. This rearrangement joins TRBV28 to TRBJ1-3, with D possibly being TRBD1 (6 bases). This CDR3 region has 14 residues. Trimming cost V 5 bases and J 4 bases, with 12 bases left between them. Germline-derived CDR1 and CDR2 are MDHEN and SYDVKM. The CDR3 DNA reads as TGTGCCAGCAGTCCCCACAGGGTGGGAAACACCATATATTTT. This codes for CASSPHRVGNTIYF.

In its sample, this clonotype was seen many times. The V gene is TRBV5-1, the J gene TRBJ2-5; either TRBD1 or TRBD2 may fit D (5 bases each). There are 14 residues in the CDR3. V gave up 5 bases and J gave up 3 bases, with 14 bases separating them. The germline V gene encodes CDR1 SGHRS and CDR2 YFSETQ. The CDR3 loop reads CASSALLGEETQYF. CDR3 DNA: TGCGCCAGCAGTGCACTATTGGGGGAAGAGACCCAGTACTTC.

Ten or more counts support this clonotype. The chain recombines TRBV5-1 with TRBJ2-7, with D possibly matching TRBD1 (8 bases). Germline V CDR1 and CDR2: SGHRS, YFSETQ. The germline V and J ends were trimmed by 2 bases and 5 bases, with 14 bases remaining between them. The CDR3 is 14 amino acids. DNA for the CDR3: TGCGCCAGCAGCTTCTACAGGGGGGGCGACGAGCAGTACTTC. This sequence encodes CASSFYRGGDEQYF.

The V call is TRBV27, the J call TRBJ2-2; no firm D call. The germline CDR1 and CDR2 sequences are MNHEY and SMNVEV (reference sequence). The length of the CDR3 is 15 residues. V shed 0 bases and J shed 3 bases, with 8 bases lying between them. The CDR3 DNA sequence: TGTGCCAGCAGTTTATCTCGCGGCTACACCGGGGAGCTGTTTTTT. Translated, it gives CASSLSRGYTGELFF.

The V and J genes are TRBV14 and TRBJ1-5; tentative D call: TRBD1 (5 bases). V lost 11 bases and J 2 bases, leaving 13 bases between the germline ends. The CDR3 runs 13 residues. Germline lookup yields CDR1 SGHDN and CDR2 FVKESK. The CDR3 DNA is TGTGCCCCCAGGGATAAAGGCAATCAGCCCCAGCATTTT. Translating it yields CAPRDKGNQPQHF. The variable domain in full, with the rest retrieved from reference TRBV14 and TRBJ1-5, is EAGVTQFPSHSVIEKGQTVTLRCDPISGHDNLYWYRRVMGKEIKFLLHFVKESKQDESGMPNNRFLAERTGGTYSTLKVQPAELEDSGVYFCAPRDKGNQPQHFGDGTRLSIL.

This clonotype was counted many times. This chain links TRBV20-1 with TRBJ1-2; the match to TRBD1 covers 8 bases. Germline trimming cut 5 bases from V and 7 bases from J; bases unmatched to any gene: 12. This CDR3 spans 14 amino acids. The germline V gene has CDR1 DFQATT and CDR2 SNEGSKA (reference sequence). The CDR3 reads CSARAGGAPGGYTF. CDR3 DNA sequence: TGCAGTGCTCGAGCAGGGGGCGCCCCGGGTGGCTACACCTTC.

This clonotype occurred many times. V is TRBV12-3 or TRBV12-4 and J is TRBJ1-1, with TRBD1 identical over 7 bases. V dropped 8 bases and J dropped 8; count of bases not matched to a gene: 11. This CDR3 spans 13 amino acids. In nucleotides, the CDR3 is TGTGCCAGCCGTCGACAGGGTGGATCCGAAGCTTTCTTT. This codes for CASRRQGGSEAFF.

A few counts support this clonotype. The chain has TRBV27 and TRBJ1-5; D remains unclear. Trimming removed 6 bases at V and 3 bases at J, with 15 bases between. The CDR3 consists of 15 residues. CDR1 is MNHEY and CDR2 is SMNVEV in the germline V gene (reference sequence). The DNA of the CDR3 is TGTGCCAGCAGCCCGCGAGGGAGACTCAATCAGCCCCAGCATTTT. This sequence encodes CASSPRGRLNQPQHF.

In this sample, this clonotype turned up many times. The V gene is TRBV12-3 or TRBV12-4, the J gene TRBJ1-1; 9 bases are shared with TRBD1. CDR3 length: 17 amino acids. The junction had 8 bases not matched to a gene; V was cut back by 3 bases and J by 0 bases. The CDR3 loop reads CASSFKGQGFMNTEAFF. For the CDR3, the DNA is TGTGCCAGCAGTTTTAAGGGACAGGGTTTCATGAACACTGAAGCTTTCTTT.

The CDR3 coding sequence is TGTGCCAGCAGCTTGGTCAGGGACTCACCCCTCCACTTT. It codes for CASSLVRDSPLHF. The rearrangement joins TRBV5-4 to TRBJ1-6; tentative D call: TRBD1 (5 bases). Germline values: CDR1 SGHNT, CDR2 YYREEE (reference sequence). The CDR3 consists of 13 residues. V lost 0 bases to trimming and J lost 10 bases, with 8 bases between them.

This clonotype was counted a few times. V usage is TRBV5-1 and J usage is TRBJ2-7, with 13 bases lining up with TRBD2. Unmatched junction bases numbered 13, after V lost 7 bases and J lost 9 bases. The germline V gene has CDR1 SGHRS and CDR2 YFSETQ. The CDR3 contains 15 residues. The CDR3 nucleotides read TGCGCCAGCGCGACTAGCGGGAGGCCCCCTACGGCGCAGTACTTC. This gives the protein CASATSGRPPTAQYF.